This TCR beta chain was sequenced in a study of CD8+CD57+ T cells in acquired aplastic anemia. Turning to the study itself: DNA per sorted CD4+ or CD8+ sample ranged roughly 0.19 to 30 ug, averaging 3.2 ug. Sequencing produced an average of approximately 10 million reads per healthy donor for CD4+ cells.

The CDR3 consists of 12 residues. Germline CDR1 DFQATT, CDR2 SNEGSKA (reference sequence). The V end lost 5 bases, the J end lost 11 bases, and 18 bases lay between the germline ends. Study-level results: No significant difference in CD8+ Simpson's diversity was found between patients and controls. Patients and controls had in common approximately 29 CD8+ CDR3 sequences.

About this clonotype itself: Its antigen is as yet unknown. A read error may be the cause here, since a much bigger clone is one base away.

TCR beta VDJ and CDR3 profiles were obtained from a genomic DNA template. TCRdb re-called the reads with MiXCR, one entry per CDR3 protein. The table includes some 240,000 distinct CDR3 sequences, about 37% detected once. The specimen sequenced was sorted CD4+, CD8+, or CD8+CD57+ T cells (not recorded which) from PBMCs. The chain recombines TRBV20-1 with TRBJ1-1, with D possibly being TRBD1 (6 bases). This clonotype originated in a human donor in good health, serving as a control. CDR3 region: CSASQGDAWAFF. CDR3 DNA: TGCAGTGCTTCACAGGGCGACGCGTGGGCTTTCTTT.